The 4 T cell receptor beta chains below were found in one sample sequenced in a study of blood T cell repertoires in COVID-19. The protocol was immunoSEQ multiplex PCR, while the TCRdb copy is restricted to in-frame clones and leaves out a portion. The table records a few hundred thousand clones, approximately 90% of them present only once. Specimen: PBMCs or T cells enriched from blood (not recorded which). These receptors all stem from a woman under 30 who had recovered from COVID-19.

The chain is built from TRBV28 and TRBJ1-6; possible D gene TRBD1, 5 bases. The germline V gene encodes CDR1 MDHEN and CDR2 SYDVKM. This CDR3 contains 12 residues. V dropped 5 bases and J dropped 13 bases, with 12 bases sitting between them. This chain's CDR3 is CASSVGVRPLHF. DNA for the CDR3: TGTGCCAGCAGTGTAGGGGTTAGGCCCCTCCACTTT.

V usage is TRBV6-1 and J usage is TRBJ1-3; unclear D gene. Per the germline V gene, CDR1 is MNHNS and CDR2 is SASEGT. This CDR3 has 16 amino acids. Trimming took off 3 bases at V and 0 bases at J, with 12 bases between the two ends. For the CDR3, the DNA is TGTGCCAGCAGTGAGGCCGAGGAGTACTCTGGAAACACCATATATTTT. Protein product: CASSEAEEYSGNTIYF.

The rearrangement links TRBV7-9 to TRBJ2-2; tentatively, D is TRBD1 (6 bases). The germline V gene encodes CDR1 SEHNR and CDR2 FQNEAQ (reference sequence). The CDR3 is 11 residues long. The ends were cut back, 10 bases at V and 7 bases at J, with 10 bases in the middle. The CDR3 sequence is CANPGDGELFF. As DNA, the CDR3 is TGTGCCAATCCAGGGGACGGGGAGCTGTTTTTT.

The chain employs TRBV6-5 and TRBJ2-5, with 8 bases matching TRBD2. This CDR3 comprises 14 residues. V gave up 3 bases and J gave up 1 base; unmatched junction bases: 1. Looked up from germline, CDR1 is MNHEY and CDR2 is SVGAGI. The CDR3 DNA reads TGTGCCAGCAGTTATGCGGGGGGCCAAGAGACCCAGTACTTC. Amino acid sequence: CASSYAGGQETQYF.